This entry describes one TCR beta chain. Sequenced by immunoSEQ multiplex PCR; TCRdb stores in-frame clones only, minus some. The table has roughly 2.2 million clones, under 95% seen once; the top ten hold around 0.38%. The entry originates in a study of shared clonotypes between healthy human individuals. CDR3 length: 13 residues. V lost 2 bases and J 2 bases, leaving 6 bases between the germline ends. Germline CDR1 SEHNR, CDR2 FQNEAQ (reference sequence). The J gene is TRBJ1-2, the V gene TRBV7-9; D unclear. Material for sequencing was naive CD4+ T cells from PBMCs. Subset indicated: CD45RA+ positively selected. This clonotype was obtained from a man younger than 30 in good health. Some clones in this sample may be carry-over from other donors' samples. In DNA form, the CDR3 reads TGTGCCAGCAGCTTATACGGGAACTATGGCTACACCTTC. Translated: CASSLYGNYGYTF.